This T cell receptor (beta chain) originates from a study of human T cells and chemical hapten exposure (dated by TCRdb to 2020 to 2022). Background for the entire study: For sensitization, 2% DPC in acetone was applied to a 2 cm by 2 cm area of upper inner arm skin. Throughout the study period of roughly five months, patients also received therapeutic DPC doses to the scalp every week. Patch testing was performed on the upper back with Finn chambers containing 0.01% DPC, and the patch tests were scored after 6 days according to International Contact Dermatitis Research Group standards. Most of the patients in the cohort were female, and the cohort covered alopecia areata with under or over 50% scalp involvement, alopecia totalis and alopecia universalis. The libraries were sequenced as a pool, and the TCR yield per sample differed mostly because of small variations in library volumes within the pool. In alopecia patients, the study followed how the peripheral blood TCR repertoire changed in vivo over primary and secondary sensitization to diphenylcyclopropenone (DPC), a hapten. Blood samples were taken from patients before sensitization (week 0) and at 2, 6 and about 24 weeks after DPC sensitization. About 28 alopecia patients gave blood for TCR sequencing at one to four time points (pre-sensitization, 2, 6 and 24 weeks). Points the paper makes about the study in general: No change with DPC sensitization was found in the number of TCRs above 1 in 1000 frequency, and no evidence of global repertoire structure alterations was found. After repeated subsampling, the strength of the expansion versus patch-test correlation and the threshold at which it became significant changed. The number of PT1 expanded TCRs positively correlated with patch test score, significant at thresholds 8, 16 and 32 but not 4. Because every patient had alopecia, a presumed autoimmune disease, the patients' immune response might differ from that of healthy individuals. Compared with pre-sensitization or healthy control sets, expanded TCRs formed significantly more large CDR3 similarity clusters, which is consistent with antigen-driven responses.

Interpreted using the paper, the time point label stands for: patch test 3, about 24 weeks after DPC sensitization. The intended sense of this specimen's treatment or condition label: therapeutic diphenylcyclopropenone sensitization with weekly scalp DPC. At every patch-test visit, the blood draw took place before the patch test was put on. Patients were considered eligible if aged 18 to 70, diagnosed with alopecia and deemed suitable for DPC therapy, and patients were excluded if pregnant. Total RNA was extracted from unfractionated whole blood collected in Tempus Blood RNA tubes. The library came from RACE. The reads were generated on a NextSeq 500. During library preparation, unique molecular identifiers were attached to individual cDNA molecules so that TCRs could be counted quantitatively and reproducibly. From each blood RNA sample, both TCR alpha and TCR beta chains were sequenced. The authors' analysis ran thus. The median number of TCRs per sample was roughly 94,000, ranging from about 20,000 to 750,000. V, J and CDR3 annotation of the TCR reads was performed with the Decombinator software suite. Every sample was subsampled to the same number of TCRs (28,000) for the PS versus PT1 abundance plots. TCRs were defined as expanded if absent before sensitization and observed at least eight times at the 2-week time point. The public reads were quality trimmed at Q25 with fastp and then assembled into clones with MiXCR by TCRdb, keeping productive beta chains. Rows with a matching CDR3 protein are joined into one entry that keeps the most common DNA and genes. V and J calls and clone size were set by TCRdb, not the authors. In this sample the table shows tens of thousands of distinct CDR3 sequences, about a tenth of which occur a single time. The ten largest clones add up to approximately 0.99% of the sample.

CDR1 SNHLY and CDR2 FYNNEI are derived from the germline V gene. The CDR3 goes from the cysteine to the phenylalanine over 13 residues. Only the CDR3 DNA stays, 39 bases, in frame from base 1. V and J are trimmed by 3 bases and 4 bases, and the gene matches miss 1 base of the junction. Ten or more counts support this clonotype. Its recognized antigen is unknown. There are no base qualities to consult, and no much larger clone falls within one base. Sequencing used whole blood, obtained in connection with sensitization to the hapten diphenylcyclopropenone (DPC). The chain joins TRBV2 to TRBJ2-5; TRBD2 lines up with 8 middle nucleotides. This TCR derives from a woman aged 30 to 39 with alopecia areata. Some clones in this sample may be carry-over from other donors' samples. The DNA is as follows: TGTGCCAGCAGTGAGGGACTAGTAGAGACCCAGTACTTC. This encodes CASSEGLVETQYF.